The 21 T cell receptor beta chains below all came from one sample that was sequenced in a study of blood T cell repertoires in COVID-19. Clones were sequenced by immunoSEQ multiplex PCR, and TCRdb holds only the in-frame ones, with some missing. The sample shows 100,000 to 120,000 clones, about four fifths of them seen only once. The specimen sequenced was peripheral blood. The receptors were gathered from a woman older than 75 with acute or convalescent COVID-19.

CDR3 in amino acids: CASSPGLGSNEQFF. The CDR3 nucleotides are TGTGCCAGCTCACCGGGACTAGGAAGCAATGAGCAGTTCTTC. The chain links TRBV18 to TRBJ2-1; TRBD2 matches at 8 bases. Germline loops: CDR1 KGHSH, CDR2 LQKENI. This CDR3 is built from 14 residues. J was trimmed by 6 bases and V by 3 bases; bases with no gene match: 4. Combining the CDR3 with reference TRBV18 and TRBJ2-1 gives the whole variable domain NAGVMQNPRHLVRRRGQEARLRCSPMKGHSHVYWYRQLPEEGLKFMVYLQKENIIDESGMPKERFSAEFPKEGPSILRIQQVVRGDSAAYFCASSPGLGSNEQFFGPGTRLTVL.

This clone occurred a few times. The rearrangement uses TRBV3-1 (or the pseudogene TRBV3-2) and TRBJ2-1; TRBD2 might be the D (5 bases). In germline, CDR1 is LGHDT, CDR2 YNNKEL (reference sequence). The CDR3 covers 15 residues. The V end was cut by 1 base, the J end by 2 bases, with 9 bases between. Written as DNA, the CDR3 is TGTGCCAGCAGCCAAGCAAGCGGAACCTACAATGAGCAGTTCTTC. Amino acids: CASSQASGTYNEQFF.

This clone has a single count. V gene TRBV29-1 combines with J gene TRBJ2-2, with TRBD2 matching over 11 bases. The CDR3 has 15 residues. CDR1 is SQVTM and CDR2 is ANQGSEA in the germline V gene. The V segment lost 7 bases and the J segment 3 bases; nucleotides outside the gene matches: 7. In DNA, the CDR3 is TGCAGCGCACGATTACTAGCGGGGGACACCGGGGAGCTGTTTTTT. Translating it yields CSARLLAGDTGELFF.

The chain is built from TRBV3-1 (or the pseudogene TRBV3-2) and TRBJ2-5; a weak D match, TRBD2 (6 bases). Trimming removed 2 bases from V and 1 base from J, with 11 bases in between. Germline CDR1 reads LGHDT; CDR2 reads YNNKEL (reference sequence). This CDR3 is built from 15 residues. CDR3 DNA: TGTGCCAGCAGCCAATTTACTAGCAGCCAAGAGACCCAGTACTTC. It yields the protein CASSQFTSSQETQYF.

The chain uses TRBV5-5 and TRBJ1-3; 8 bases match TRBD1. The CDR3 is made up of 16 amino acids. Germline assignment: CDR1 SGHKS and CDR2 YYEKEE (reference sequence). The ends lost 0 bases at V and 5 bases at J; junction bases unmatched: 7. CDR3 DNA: TGTGCCAGCAGCTTGGGACAGGGGTACGAAAGAAACACCATATATTTT. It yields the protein CASSLGQGYERNTIYF.

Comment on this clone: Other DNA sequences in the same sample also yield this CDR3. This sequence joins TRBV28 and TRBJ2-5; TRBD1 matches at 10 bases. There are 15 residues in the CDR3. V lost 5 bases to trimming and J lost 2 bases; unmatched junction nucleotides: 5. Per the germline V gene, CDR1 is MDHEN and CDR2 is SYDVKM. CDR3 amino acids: CASSTRTGGQETQYF. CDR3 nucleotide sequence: TGTGCCAGCAGTACCAGGACAGGGGGGCAAGAGACCCAGTACTTC. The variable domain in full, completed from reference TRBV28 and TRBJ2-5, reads DVKVTQSSRYLVKRTGEKVFLECVQDMDHENMFWYRQDPGLGLRLIYFSYDVKMKEKGDIPEGYSVSREKKERFSLILESASTNQTSMYLCASSTRTGGQETQYFGPGTRLLVL.

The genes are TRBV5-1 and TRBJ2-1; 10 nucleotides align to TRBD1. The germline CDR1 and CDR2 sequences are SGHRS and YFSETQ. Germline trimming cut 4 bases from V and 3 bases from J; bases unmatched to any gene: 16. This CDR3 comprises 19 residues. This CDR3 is CASSGRDRGTQGDYNEQFF. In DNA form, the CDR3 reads TGCGCCAGCAGCGGCCGGGACAGGGGCACCCAGGGGGACTACAATGAGCAGTTCTTC. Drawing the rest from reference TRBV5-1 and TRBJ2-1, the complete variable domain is KAGVTQTPRYLIKTRGQQVTLSCSPISGHRSVSWYQQTPGQGLQFLFEYFSETQRNKGNFPGRFSGRQFSNSRSEMNVSTLELGDSALYLCASSGRDRGTQGDYNEQFFGPGTRLTVL.

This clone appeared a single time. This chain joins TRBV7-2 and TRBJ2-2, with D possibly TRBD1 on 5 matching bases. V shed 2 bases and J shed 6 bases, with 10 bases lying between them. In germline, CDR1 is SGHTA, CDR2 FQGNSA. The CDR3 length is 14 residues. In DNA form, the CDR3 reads TGTGCCAGCAGCTTAAGCCCCAGGGCCGGGGAGCTGTTTTTT. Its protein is CASSLSPRAGELFF.

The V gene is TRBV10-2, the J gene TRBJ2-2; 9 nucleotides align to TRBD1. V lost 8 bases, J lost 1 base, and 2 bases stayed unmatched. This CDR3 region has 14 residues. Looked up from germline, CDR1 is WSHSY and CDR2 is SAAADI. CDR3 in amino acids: CASRQGGNTGELFF. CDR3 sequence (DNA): TGCGCCAGCCGACAGGGGGGGAACACCGGGGAGCTGTTTTTT.

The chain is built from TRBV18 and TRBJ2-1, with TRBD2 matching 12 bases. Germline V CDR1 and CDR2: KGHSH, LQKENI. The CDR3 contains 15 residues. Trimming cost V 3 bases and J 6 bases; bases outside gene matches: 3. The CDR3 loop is CASSPLTSGSNEQFF. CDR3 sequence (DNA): TGTGCCAGCTCACCTTTGACTAGCGGGAGCAATGAGCAGTTCTTC.

The DNA of the CDR3 is TGTGCCAGTAACGGGGACAGGGGCACTGAAGCTTTCTTT. It translates to CASNGDRGTEAFF. V and J are TRBV19 and TRBJ1-1; 10 bases map to TRBD1. Trimming cost V 7 bases and J 4 bases; bases outside gene matches: 3. This CDR3 spans 13 amino acids. Germline loops: CDR1 LNHDA, CDR2 SQIVND (reference sequence).

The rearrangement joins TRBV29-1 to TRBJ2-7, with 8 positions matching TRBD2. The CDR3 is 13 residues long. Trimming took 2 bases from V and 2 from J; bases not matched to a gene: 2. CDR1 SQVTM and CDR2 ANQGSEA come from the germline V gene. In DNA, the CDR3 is TGCAGCGTTGAACCGGGGGGGACCTACGAGCAGTACTTC. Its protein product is CSVEPGGTYEQYF.

The CDR3 DNA follows: TGTGCCAGCAGTCCAGGGGGCGCGCTCTATGGCTACACCTTC. This encodes CASSPGGALYGYTF. The chain combines TRBV28 with TRBJ1-2; the match to TRBD1 covers 8 bases. V lost 5 bases, J lost 4 bases, and 6 bases stayed unmatched. CDR1 is MDHEN and CDR2 is SYDVKM in the germline V gene. This CDR3 contains 14 residues.

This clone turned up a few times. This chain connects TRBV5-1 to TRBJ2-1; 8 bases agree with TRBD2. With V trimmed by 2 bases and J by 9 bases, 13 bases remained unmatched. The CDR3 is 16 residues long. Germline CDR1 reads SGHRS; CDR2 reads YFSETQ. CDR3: CASSFGRPGLGAEQFF. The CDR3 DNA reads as TGCGCCAGCAGCTTCGGGAGACCGGGACTAGGGGCTGAGCAGTTCTTC.

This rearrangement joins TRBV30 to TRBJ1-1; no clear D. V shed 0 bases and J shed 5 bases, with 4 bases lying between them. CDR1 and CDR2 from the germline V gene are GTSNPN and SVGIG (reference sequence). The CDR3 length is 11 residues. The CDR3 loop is CAWSVLTEAFF. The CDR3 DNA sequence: TGTGCCTGGAGTGTTTTAACTGAAGCTTTCTTT.

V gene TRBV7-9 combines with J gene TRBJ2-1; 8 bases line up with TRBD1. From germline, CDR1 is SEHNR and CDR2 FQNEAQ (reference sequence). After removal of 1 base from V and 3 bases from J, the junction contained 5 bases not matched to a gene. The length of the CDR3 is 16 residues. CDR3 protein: CASSLGAGQGYNEQFF. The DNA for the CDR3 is TGTGCCAGCAGCTTAGGGGCCGGACAGGGCTACAATGAGCAGTTCTTC.

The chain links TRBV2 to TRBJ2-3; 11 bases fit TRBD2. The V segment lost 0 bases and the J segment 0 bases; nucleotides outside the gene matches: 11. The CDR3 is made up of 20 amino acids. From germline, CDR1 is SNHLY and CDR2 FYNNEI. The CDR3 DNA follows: TGTGCCAGCAGTGAAGCGGAGGGACTAGCGGTGATTTCTAGCACAGATACGCAGTATTTT. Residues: CASSEAEGLAVISSTDTQYF. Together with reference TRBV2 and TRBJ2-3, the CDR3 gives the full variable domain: EPEVTQTPSHQVTQMGQEVILRCVPISNHLYFYWYRQILGQKVEFLVSFYNNEISEKSEIFDDQFSVERPDGSNFTLKIRSTKLEDSAMYFCASSEAEGLAVISSTDTQYFGPGTRLTVL.

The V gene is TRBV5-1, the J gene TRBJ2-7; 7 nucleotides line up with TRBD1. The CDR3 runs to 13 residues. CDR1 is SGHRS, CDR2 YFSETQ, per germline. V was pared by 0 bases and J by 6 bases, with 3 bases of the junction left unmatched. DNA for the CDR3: TGCGCCAGCAGCTTGGGACAGGGTACCGAGCAGTACTTC. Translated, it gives CASSLGQGTEQYF.

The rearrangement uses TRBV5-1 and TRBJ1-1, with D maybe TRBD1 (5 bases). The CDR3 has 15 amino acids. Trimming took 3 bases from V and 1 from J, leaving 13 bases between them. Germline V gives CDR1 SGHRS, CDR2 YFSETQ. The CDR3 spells CASSSDGQGNTEAFF. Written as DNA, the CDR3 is TGCGCCAGCAGCTCGGACGGGCAGGGGAACACTGAAGCTTTCTTT.

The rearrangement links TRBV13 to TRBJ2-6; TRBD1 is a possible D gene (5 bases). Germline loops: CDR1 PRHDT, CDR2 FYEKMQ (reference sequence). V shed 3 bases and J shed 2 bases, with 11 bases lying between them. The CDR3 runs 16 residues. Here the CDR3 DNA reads TGTGCCAGCAGCTTTACAGGACCTACTGGGGCCAACGTCCTGACTTTC. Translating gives CASSFTGPTGANVLTF.

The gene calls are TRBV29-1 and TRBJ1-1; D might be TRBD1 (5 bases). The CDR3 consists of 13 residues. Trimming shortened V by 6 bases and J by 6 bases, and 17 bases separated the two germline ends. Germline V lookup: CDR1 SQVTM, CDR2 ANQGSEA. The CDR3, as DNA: TGCAGCGTCGCCTCGGGGGTGGGCGCTGAAGCTTTCTTT. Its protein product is CSVASGVGAEAFF.